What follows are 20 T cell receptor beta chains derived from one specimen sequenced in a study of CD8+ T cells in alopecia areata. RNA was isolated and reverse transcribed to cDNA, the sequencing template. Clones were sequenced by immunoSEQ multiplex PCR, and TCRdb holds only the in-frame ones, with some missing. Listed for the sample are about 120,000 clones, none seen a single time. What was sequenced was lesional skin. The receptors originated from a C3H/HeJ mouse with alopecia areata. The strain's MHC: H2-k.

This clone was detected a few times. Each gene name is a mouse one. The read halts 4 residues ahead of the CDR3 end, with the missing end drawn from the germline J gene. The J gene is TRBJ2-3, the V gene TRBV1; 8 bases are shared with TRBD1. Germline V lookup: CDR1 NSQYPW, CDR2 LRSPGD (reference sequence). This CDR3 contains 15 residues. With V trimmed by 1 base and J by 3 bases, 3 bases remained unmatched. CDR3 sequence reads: CTCSAATGEAETLYF. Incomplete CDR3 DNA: TGCACCTGCAGTGCAGCGACAGGGGAGGCAGAA.

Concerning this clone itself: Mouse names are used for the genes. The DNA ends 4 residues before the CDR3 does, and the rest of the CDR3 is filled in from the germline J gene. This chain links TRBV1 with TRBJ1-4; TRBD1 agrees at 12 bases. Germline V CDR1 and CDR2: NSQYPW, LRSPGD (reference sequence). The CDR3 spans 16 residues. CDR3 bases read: TGCACCTGCAGTGCAGCCGGGACAGGGGGCGGCGAA. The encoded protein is CTCSAAGTGGGE. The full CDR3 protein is CTCSAAGTGGGERLFF. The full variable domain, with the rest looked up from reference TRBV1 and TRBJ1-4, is VTLLEQNPRWRLVPRGQAVNLRCILKNSQYPWMSWYQQDLQKQLQWLFTLRSPGDKEVKSLPGADYLATRVTDTELRLQVANMSQGRTLYCTCSAAGTGGGERLFFGHGTKLSVL.

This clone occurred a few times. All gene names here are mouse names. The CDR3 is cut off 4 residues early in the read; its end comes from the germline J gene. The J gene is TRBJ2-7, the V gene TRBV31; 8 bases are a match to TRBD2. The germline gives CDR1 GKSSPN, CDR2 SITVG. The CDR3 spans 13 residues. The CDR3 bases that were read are TGTGCCTGGAGTCCCAGACTGGGGTAT. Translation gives CAWSPRLGY. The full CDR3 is CAWSPRLGYEQYF. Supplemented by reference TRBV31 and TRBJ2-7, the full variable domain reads AQTIHQWPVAEIKAVGSPLSLGCTIKGKSSPNLYWYWQATGGTLQQLFYSITVGQVESVVQLNLSASRPKDDQFILSTEKLLLSHSGFYLCAWSPRLGYEQYFGPGTRLTVL.

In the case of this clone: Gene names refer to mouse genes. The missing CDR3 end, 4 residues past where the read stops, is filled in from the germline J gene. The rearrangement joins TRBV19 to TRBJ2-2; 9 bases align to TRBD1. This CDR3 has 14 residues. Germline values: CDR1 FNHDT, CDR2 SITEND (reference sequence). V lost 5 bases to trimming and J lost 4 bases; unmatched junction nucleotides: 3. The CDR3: CASRTGGGTGQLYF. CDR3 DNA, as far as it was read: TGTGCCAGCAGGACAGGGGGAGGCACCGGG.

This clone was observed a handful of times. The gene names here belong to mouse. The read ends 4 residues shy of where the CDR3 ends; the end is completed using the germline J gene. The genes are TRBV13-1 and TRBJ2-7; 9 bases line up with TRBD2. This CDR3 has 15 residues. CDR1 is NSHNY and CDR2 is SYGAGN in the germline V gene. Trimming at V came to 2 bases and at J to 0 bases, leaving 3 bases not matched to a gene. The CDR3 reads CASSETGGSSYEQYF. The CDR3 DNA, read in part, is TGTGCCAGCAGTGAAACTGGGGGGAGCTCCTAT.

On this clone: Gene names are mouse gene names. CDR3 protein: CASRADGGPNERLFF. The DNA read from the CDR3 is TGTGCCAGCAGAGCTGACGGGGGGCCCAACGAA. The rearrangement uses TRBV13-3 and TRBJ1-4; tentatively, D is TRBD1 (6 bases). The read gets to within 4 residues of the CDR3 end, and the germline J gene fills in the rest. The V and J ends lost 5 bases and 3 bases respectively, with 14 bases between them. The germline gives CDR1 NNHDY, CDR2 SYVADS. The CDR3 extends over 15 amino acids.

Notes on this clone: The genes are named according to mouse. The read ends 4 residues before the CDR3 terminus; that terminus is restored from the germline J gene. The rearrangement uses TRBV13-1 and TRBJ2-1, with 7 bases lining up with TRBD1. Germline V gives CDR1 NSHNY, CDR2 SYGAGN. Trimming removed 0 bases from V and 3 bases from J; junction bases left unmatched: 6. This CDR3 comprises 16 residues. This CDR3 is CASSDGDRATYAEQFF. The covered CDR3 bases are TGTGCCAGCAGTGATGGGGACAGAGCTACCTATGCT.

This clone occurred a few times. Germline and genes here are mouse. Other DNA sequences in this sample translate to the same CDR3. The sequenced part of the CDR3 DNA is TGTGCCAGCAGTGACCCGGGACAGAACACA. This translates into CASSDPGQNT. The CDR3 in full is CASSDPGQNTEVFF. J is TRBJ1-1 and V is TRBV13-1; a possible D gene is TRBD1 (5 bases). The read halts 4 residues ahead of the CDR3 end, with the missing end drawn from the germline J gene. In germline, CDR1 is NSHNY, CDR2 SYGAGN. With 2 bases removed from V and 0 bases from J, the gap between germline ends came to 8 bases. This CDR3 region has 14 residues.

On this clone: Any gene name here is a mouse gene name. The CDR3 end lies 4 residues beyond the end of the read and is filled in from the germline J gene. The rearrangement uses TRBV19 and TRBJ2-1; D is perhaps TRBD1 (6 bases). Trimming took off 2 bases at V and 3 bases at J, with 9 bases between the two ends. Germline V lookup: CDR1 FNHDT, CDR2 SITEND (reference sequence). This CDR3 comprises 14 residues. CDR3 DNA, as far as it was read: TGTGCCAGCAGTATCAGGGGTCCCTATGCT. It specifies CASSIRGPYA. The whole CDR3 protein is CASSIRGPYAEQFF.

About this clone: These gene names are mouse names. Incomplete CDR3 DNA: TGTGCCAGCGGTGGGGGACAGAACACA. It yields the protein CASGGGQNT. The complete CDR3 sequence is CASGGGQNTEVFF. V usage is TRBV13-2 and J usage is TRBJ1-1; maybe TRBD1 (5 bases). The read finishes 4 residues shy of the CDR3 end, and the germline J gene is used to complete it. The CDR3 runs to 13 residues. Germline V gene data show CDR1 as NNHNN and CDR2 as SYGAGS (reference sequence). Trimming cost V 3 bases and J 0 bases, with 6 bases left between them.

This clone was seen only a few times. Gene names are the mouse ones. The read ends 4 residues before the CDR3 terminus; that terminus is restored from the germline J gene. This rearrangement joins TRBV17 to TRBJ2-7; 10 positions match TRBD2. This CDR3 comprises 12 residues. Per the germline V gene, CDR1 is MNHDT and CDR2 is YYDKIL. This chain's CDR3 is CATWGGAYEQYF. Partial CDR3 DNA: TGTGCTACCTGGGGGGGCGCGTAT.

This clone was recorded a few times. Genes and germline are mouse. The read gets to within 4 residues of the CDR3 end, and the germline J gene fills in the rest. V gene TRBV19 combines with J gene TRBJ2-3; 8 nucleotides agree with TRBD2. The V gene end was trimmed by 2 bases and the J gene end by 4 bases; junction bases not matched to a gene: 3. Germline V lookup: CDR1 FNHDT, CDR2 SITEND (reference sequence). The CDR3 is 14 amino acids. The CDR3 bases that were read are TGTGCCAGCAGTATGGGGGGGGCGACAGAA. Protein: CASSMGGATE. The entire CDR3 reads CASSMGGATETLYF.

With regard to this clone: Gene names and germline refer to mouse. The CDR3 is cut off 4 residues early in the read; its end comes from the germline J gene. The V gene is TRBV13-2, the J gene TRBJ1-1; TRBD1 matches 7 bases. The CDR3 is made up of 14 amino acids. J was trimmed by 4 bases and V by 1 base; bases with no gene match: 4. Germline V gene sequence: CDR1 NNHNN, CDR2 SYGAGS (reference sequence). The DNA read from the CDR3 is TGTGCCAGCGGTGATAGGGGGCAGGGCACA. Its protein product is CASGDRGQGT. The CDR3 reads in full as CASGDRGQGTEVFF.

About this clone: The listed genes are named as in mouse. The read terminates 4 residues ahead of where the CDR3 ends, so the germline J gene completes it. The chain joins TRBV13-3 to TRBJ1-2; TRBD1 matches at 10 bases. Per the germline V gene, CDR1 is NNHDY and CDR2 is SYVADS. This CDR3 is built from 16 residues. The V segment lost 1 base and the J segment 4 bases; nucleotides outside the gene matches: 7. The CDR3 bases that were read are TGTGCCAGCAGTGATACGGCAGGGGACAGGGGCTCC. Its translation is CASSDTAGDRGS. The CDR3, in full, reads CASSDTAGDRGSDYTF.

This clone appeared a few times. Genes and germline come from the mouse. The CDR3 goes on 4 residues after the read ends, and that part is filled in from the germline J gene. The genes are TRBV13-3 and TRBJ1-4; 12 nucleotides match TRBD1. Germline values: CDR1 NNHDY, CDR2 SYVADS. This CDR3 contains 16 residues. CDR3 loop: CASSDLGQGAGERLFF. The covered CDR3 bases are TGTGCCAGCAGTGATCTGGGACAGGGGGCTGGCGAA.

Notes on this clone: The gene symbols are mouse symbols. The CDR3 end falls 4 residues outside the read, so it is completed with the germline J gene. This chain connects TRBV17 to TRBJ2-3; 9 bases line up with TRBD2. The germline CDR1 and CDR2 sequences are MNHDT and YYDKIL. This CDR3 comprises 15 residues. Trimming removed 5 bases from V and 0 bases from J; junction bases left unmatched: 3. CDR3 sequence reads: CASSRLGDSAETLYF. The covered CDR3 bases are TGTGCTAGCAGTCGACTGGGGGATAGTGCAGAA.

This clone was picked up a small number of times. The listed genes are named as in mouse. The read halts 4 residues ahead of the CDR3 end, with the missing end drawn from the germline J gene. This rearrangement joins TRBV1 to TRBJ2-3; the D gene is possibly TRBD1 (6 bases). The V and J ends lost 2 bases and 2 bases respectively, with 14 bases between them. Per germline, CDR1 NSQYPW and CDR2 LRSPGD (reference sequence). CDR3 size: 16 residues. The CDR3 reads CTCSAHRDTLAETLYF. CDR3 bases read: TGCACCTGCAGTGCACACCGGGACACCCTTGCAGAA. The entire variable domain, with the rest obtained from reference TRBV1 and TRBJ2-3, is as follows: VTLLEQNPRWRLVPRGQAVNLRCILKNSQYPWMSWYQQDLQKQLQWLFTLRSPGDKEVKSLPGADYLATRVTDTELRLQVANMSQGRTLYCTCSAHRDTLAETLYFGSGTRLTVL.

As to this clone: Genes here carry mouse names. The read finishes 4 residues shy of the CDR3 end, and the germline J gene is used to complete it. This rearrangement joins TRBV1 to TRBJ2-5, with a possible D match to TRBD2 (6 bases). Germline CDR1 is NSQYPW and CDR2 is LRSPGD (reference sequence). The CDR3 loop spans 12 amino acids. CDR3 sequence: CTCSALGDTQYF. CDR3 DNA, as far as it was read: TGCACCTGCAGTGCTCTGGGGGAC.

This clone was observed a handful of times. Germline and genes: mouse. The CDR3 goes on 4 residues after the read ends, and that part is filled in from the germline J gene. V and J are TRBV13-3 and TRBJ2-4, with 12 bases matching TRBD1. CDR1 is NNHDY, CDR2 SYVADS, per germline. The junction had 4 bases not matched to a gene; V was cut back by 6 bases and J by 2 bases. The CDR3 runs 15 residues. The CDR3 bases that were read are TGTGCCAGCACAGGGACAGGGGGCGATCAAAAC. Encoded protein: CASTGTGGDQN. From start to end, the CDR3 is CASTGTGGDQNTLYF.

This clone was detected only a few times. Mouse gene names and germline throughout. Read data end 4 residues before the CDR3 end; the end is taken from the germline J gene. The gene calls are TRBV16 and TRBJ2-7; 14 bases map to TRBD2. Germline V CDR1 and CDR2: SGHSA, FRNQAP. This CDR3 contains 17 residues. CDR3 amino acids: CASSPLGLGGPYYEQYF. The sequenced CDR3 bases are TGTGCAAGCAGCCCACTGGGACTGGGGGGGCCCTATTAT.